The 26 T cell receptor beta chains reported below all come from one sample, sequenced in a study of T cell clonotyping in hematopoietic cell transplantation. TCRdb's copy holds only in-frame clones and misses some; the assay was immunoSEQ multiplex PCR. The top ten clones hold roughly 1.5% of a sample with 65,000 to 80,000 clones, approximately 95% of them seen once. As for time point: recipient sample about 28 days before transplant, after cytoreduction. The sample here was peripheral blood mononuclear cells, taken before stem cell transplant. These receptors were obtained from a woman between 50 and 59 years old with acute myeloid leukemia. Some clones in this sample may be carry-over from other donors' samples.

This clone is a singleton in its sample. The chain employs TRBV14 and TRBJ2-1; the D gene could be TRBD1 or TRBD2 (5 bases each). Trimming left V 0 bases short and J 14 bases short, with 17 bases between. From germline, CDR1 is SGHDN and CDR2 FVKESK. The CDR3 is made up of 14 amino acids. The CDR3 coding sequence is TGTGCCAGCAGCCAAGATCTGTTAGGGACCCGTGAGTTCTTC. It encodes CASSQDLLGTREFF.

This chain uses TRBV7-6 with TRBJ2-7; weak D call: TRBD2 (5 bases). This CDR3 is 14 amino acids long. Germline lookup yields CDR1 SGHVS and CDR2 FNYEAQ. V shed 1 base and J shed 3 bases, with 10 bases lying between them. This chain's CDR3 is CASSLGGLSYEQYF. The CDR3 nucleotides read TGTGCCAGCAGCTTAGGAGGACTCAGCTACGAGCAGTACTTC.

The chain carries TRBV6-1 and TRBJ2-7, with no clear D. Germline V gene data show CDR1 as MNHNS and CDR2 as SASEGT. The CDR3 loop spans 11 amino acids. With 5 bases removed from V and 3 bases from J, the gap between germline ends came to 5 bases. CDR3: CASSINYEQYF. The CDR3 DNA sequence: TGTGCCAGCAGTATTAACTACGAGCAGTACTTC.

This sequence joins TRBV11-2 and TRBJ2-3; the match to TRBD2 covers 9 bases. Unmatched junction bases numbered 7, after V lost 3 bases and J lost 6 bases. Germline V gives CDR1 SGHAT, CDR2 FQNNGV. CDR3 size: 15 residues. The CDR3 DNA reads TGTGCCAGCAGCTTTCGGGGACTAGCTCGTGATACGCAGTATTTT. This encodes CASSFRGLARDTQYF.

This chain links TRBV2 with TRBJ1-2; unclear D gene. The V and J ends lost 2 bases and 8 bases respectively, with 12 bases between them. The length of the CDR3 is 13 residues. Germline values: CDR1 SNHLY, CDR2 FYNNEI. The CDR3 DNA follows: TGTGCCAGCAGTGAAACCGACGGGGTAGGCTACACCTTC. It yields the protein CASSETDGVGYTF.

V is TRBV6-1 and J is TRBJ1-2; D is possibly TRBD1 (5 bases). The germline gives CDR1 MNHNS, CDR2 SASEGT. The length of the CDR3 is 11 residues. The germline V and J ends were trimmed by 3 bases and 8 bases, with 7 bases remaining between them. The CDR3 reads CASSDGTGYTF. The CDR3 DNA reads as TGTGCCAGCAGTGACGGGACGGGCTACACCTTC.

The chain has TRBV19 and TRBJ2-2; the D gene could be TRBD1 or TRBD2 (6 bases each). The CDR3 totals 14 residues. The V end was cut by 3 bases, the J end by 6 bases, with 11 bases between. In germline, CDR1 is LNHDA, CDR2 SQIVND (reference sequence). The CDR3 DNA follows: TGTGCCAGTAGTATTAGGGGGGAGGCCGGGGAGCTGTTTTTT. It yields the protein CASSIRGEAGELFF. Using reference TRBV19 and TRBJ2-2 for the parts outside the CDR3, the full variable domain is DGGITQSPKYLFRKEGQNVTLSCEQNLNHDAMYWYRQDPGQGLRLIYYSQIVNDFQKGDIAEGYSVSREKKESFPLTVTSAQKNPTAFYLCASSIRGEAGELFFGEGSRLTVL.

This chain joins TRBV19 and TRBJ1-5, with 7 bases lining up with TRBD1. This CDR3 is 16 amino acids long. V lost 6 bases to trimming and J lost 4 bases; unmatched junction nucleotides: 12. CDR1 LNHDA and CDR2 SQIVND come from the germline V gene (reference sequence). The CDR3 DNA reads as TGTGCCAGTAGCCGTGCGCAGGGGGGAAGAAATCAGCCCCAGCATTTT. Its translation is CASSRAQGGRNQPQHF.

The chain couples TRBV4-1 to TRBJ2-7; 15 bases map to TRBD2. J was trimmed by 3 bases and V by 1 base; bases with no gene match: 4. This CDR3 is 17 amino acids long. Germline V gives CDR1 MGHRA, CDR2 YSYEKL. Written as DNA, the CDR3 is TGCGCCAGCAGCCAAGGTGGACTAGCGGGAGGGCTCTACGAGCAGTACTTC. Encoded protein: CASSQGGLAGGLYEQYF.

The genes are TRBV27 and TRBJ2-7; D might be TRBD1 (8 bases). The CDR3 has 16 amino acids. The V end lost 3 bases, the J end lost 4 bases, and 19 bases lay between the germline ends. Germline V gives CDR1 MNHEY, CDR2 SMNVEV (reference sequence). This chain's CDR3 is CASSLDKGQGGYEQYF. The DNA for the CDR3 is TGTGCCAGCAGTTTGGATAAAGGACAGGGAGGGTACGAGCAGTACTTC.

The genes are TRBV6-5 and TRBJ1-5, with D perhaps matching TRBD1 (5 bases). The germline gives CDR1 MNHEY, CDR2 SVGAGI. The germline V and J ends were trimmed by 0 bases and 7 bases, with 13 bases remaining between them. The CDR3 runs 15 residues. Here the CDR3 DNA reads TGTGCCAGCAGTTACTCAGGTGCAGGGCAACAGCCCCAGCATTTT. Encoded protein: CASSYSGAGQQPQHF.

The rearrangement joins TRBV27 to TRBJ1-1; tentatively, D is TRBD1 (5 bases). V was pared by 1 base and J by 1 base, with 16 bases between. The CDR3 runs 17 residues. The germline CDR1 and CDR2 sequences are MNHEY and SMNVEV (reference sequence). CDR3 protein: CASSLLRPGRPNTEAFF. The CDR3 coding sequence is TGTGCCAGCAGTTTATTGAGACCGGGACGGCCGAACACTGAAGCTTTCTTT.

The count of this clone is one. CDR3 loop: CAWSVGLSYEQYF. Written as DNA, the CDR3 is TGTGCCTGGAGTGTAGGACTATCCTACGAGCAGTACTTC. This rearrangement joins TRBV30 to TRBJ2-7, with D perhaps matching TRBD2 (6 bases). This CDR3 is 13 amino acids long. Germline CDR1 reads GTSNPN; CDR2 reads SVGIG (reference sequence). V dropped 0 bases and J dropped 1 base, with 7 bases sitting between them.

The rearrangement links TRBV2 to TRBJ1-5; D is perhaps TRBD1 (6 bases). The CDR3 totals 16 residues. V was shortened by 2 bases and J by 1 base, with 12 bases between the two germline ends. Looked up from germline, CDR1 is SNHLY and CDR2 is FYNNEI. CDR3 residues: CASSEQGRGSNQPQHF. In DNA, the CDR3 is TGTGCCAGCAGTGAACAGGGGAGGGGAAGCAATCAGCCCCAGCATTTT.

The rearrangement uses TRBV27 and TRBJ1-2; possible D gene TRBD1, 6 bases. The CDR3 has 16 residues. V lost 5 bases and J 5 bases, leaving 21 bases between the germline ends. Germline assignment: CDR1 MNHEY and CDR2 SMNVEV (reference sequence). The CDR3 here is CASSRSRSQGIYGYTF. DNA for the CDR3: TGTGCCAGCAGTCGATCTCGATCGCAGGGGATATATGGCTACACCTTC.

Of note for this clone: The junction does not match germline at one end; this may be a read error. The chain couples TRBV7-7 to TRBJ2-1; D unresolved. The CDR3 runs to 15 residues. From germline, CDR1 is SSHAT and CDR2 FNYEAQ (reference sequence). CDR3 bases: TGTGCTAGCAGCTCCTCAGCGAGCTCCTACAATGAGCAGTTCTTC. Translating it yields CASSSSASSYNEQFF.

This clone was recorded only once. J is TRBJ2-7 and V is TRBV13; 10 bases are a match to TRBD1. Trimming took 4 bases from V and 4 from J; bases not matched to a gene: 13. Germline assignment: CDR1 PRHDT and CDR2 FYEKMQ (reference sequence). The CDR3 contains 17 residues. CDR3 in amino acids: CASSSEPRTGGSYEQYF. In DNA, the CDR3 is TGTGCCAGCAGCTCTGAGCCTCGGACAGGGGGTTCGTACGAGCAGTACTTC.

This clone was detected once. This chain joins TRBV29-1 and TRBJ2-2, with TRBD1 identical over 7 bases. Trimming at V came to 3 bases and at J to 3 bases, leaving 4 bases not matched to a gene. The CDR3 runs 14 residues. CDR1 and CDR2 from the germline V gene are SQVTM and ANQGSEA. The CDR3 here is CSVDRGSDTGELFF. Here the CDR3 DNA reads TGCAGCGTTGACAGGGGGTCGGACACCGGGGAGCTGTTTTTT.

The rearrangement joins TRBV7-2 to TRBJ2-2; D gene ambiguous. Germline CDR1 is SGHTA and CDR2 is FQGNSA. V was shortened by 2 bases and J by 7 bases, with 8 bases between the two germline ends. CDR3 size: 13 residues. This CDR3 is CASSLMGYGELFF. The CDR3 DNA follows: TGTGCCAGCAGCTTAATGGGTTACGGGGAGCTGTTTTTT. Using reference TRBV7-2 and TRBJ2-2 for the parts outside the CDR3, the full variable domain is GAGVSQSPSNKVTEKGKDVELRCDPISGHTALYWYRQSLGQGLEFLIYFQGNSAPDKSGLPSDRFSAERTGGSVSTLTIQRTQQEDSAVYLCASSLMGYGELFFGEGSRLTVL.

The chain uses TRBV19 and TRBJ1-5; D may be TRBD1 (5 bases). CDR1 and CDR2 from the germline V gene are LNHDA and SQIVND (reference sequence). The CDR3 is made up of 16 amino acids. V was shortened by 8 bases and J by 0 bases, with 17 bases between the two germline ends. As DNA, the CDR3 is TGTGCCAGTTCAACCGGCTGGGGGATTAGCAATCAGCCCCAGCATTTT. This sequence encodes CASSTGWGISNQPQHF.

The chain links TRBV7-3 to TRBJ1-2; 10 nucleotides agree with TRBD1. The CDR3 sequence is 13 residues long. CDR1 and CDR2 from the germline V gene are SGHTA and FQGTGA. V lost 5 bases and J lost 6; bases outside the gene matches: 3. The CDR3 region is CASSRDRGDGYTF. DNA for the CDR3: TGTGCCAGCAGCCGGGACAGGGGAGATGGCTACACCTTC.

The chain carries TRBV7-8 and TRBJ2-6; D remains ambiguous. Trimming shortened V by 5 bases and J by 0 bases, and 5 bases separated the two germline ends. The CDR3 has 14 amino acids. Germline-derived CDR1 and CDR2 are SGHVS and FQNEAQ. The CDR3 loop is CASSPNSGANVLTF. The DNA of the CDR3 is TGTGCCAGCAGCCCTAACTCTGGGGCCAACGTCCTGACTTTC.

CDR3 residues: CASSKRTGAEKLFF. The CDR3 DNA sequence: TGTGCCAGTAGCAAGAGGACAGGCGCCGAAAAACTGTTTTTT. This chain uses TRBV19 with TRBJ1-4, with 7 positions matching TRBD1. The CDR3 length is 14 residues. J gave up 8 bases and V 6 bases, and 9 bases lay outside the gene matches. Germline V gene data show CDR1 as LNHDA and CDR2 as SQIVND (reference sequence).

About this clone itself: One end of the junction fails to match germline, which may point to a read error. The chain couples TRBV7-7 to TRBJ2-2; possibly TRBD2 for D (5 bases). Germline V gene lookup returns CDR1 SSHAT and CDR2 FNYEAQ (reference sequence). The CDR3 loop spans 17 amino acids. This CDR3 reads CASSPGSLARNTGELFF. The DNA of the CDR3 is TGTGCTAGCAGCCCTGGGTCCTTAGCGAGGAACACCGGGGAGCTGTTTTTT.

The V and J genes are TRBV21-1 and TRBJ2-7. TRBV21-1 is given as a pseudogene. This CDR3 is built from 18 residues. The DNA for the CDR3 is TGTGCCAGCAGCGCTCCTCCCCCGACTCCCACAGCCCCCTACGAGCAGTACTTC. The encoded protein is CASSAPPPTPTAPYEQYF.

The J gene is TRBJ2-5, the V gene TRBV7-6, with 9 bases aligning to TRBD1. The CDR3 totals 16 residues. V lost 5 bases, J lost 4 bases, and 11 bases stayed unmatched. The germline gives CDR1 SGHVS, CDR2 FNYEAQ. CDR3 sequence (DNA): TGTGCCAGCAGCGCATCACCGGGACAGGGAGGAGAGACCCAGTACTTC. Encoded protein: CASSASPGQGGETQYF.